This T cell receptor (beta chain) stems from a study of T cell responses to AZD1222 COVID-19 vaccine. The study, taken as a whole, reports: The study identified only five to seven AZD1222 recipients as seropositive at baseline. Per reports, nearly half of all spike-specific TCRs target regions that are unmutated in variants.

Here immunoSEQ multiplex PCR was the method, and the copy in TCRdb shows in-frame clones only, minus some. The table records around 140,000 clones, 80% to 90% of them present only once. V was cut by 4 bases and J by 4 bases, with 13 bases left in between. Germline V CDR1 and CDR2: LGHDT, YNNKEL (reference sequence). CDR3 length: 14 residues. In the case of this clone: Its target is unknown.

The genes are TRBV3-1 (or the pseudogene TRBV3-2) and TRBJ1-1; perhaps TRBD1 as D (5 bases). This receptor was obtained from an adult in good health. Sequencing was performed on peripheral blood, taken on day 0 of AZD1222 vaccination. The CDR3 is CASSLRAGFTEAFF. The CDR3 DNA is TGTGCCAGCAGCCTTCGAGCAGGGTTCACTGAAGCTTTCTTT.